The 20 T cell receptor beta chains in this list originate from one sample, sequenced in a study of T cell responses to AZD1222 COVID-19 vaccine. The repertoire was sequenced with immunoSEQ multiplex PCR; TCRdb's copy has only in-frame clones and lacks some. The repertoire holds roughly 150,000 clones, with roughly 90% as singletons. Sequencing was performed on peripheral blood, taken on day 0 of AZD1222 vaccination. The receptors were gathered from an adult in good health.

CDR3 sequence (DNA): TGTGCCACCAGCAGAGAGCCAGGGGGCTATGGCTACACCTTC. Its translation: CATSREPGGYGYTF. The chain is built from TRBV15 and TRBJ1-2; 7 bases are a match to TRBD1. This CDR3 has 14 residues. Unmatched junction bases numbered 2, after V lost 0 bases and J lost 4 bases. Germline V CDR1 and CDR2: LNHNV, YYDKDF (reference sequence).

V usage is TRBV12-3 or TRBV12-4 and J usage is TRBJ2-1; D possibly corresponds to TRBD1 (6 bases). Trimming stripped 6 bases from V and 11 bases from J, with 14 bases between. The CDR3 runs 12 residues. CDR3 coding DNA: TGTGCCAGCAGCCCCATGGGACAAAAGCAGTTCTTC. This codes for CASSPMGQKQFF.

This clone came up once. This CDR3 reads CASSLGGTGELFF. Written as DNA, the CDR3 is TGTGCCAGCAGCTTAGGGGGTACCGGGGAGCTGTTTTTT. The chain combines TRBV7-9 with TRBJ2-2; D gene uncertain. V lost 1 base and J lost 5, with 5 bases in between. The CDR3 consists of 13 residues. Germline lookup yields CDR1 SEHNR and CDR2 FQNEAQ (reference sequence).

J is TRBJ1-3 and V is TRBV6-1; 7 bases are a match to TRBD1. CDR3 length: 16 residues. CDR1 is MNHNS and CDR2 is SASEGT in the germline V gene. V dropped 3 bases and J dropped 0; count of bases not matched to a gene: 5. CDR3 nucleotides: TGTGCCAGCAGTGAGGACAGGAGAGGCTCTGGAAACACCATATATTTT. As protein: CASSEDRRGSGNTIYF.

This clone has just one count. V usage is TRBV19 and J usage is TRBJ1-6; no reliable D call. Germline V gene data show CDR1 as LNHDA and CDR2 as SQIVND (reference sequence). V was cut by 3 bases and J by 0 bases, with 6 bases left in between. This CDR3 has 15 residues. The CDR3: CASSMRSSYNSPLHF. The CDR3 DNA reads as TGTGCCAGTAGTATGAGGAGCTCCTATAATTCACCCCTCCACTTT.

This chain links TRBV2 with TRBJ2-7; 8 bases are shared with TRBD1. Per germline, CDR1 SNHLY and CDR2 FYNNEI. Unmatched junction bases numbered 3, after V lost 1 base and J lost 4 bases. This CDR3 has 14 residues. The CDR3 nucleotides are TGTGCCAGCAGTGAAGATACAGGGGGATACGAGCAGTACTTC. This translates into CASSEDTGGYEQYF.

The chain joins TRBV19 to TRBJ2-3, with TRBD1 matching 10 bases. Trimming took 6 bases from V and 4 from J; bases not matched to a gene: 4. This CDR3 has 14 amino acids. The germline V gene encodes CDR1 LNHDA and CDR2 SQIVND (reference sequence). CDR3 nucleotides: TGTGCCAGTAGCTGGGGACAGGGGTCAGATACGCAGTATTTT. It codes for CASSWGQGSDTQYF.

V gene TRBV5-4 combines with J gene TRBJ1-1; 8 bases agree with TRBD1. CDR1 and CDR2 from the germline V gene are SGHNT and YYREEE (reference sequence). Trimming removed 2 bases from V and 4 bases from J; junction bases left unmatched: 10. The CDR3 runs 16 residues. Here the CDR3 DNA reads TGTGCCAGCAGCTTACGGACAGGGCCCTATGTCACTGAAGCTTTCTTT. Amino acids: CASSLRTGPYVTEAFF.

This rearrangement joins TRBV5-1 to TRBJ2-5; D call uncertain. Germline V lookup: CDR1 SGHRS, CDR2 YFSETQ. The V end was cut by 4 bases, the J end by 2 bases, with 9 bases between. The CDR3 runs 13 residues. Written as DNA, the CDR3 is TGCGCCAGCAGCGGGGATCCGCAAGAGACCCAGTACTTC. Protein sequence: CASSGDPQETQYF.

The chain's CDR3 is CASSPRSLGGSYEQYF. The CDR3 DNA reads as TGTGCCAGCAGCCCCCGATCCCTGGGAGGGTCCTACGAGCAGTACTTC. The chain combines TRBV9 with TRBJ2-7, with 7 bases matching TRBD2. V lost 4 bases to trimming and J lost 1 base; unmatched junction nucleotides: 11. The CDR3 totals 16 residues. Germline CDR1 SGDLS, CDR2 YYNGEE.

J is TRBJ2-7 and V is TRBV6-2 or TRBV6-3; a weak D match, TRBD2 (7 bases). V lost 6 bases to trimming and J lost 7 bases, with 28 bases between them. Germline V gene sequence: CDR1 MNHEY, CDR2 SVGEGT. This CDR3 has 17 amino acids. CDR3 DNA sequence: TGTGCCAGCAGCTTTGCTGTTCGCGCAGGGGAGGGACGGGAGCAGTACTTC. This codes for CASSFAVRAGEGREQYF.

V is TRBV27 and J is TRBJ2-7; D unresolved. The CDR3 is 15 residues long. V lost 2 bases and J lost 5, with 16 bases in between. Germline-derived CDR1 and CDR2 are MNHEY and SMNVEV (reference sequence). Here the CDR3 DNA reads TGTGCCAGCAGTTTAGCAGCCCCGTCTATCCACGAGCAGTACTTC. Translation: CASSLAAPSIHEQYF.

This rearrangement joins TRBV10-2 to TRBJ1-1; the match to TRBD1 covers 11 bases. CDR1 is WSHSY, CDR2 SAAADI, per germline. The trim removed 6 bases at V and 0 bases at J, leaving 3 bases unmatched. CDR3 length: 15 amino acids. The DNA for the CDR3 is TGCGCCAGCAGAGCGGGACAGGGGGTGAACACTGAAGCTTTCTTT. This gives the protein CASRAGQGVNTEAFF.

This chain links TRBV6-6 with TRBJ1-5, with a weak D call TRBD1 (6 bases). This CDR3 is 14 amino acids long. CDR1 and CDR2 from the germline V gene are MNHNY and SVGAGI (reference sequence). V gave up 8 bases and J gave up 7 bases, with 18 bases separating them. In nucleotides, the CDR3 is TGTGCCAGCCTAGGGCAGGGGCAGGTACAGCCCCAGCATTTT. Amino acids: CASLGQGQVQPQHF.

This clone was counted a single time. This chain connects TRBV19 to TRBJ1-2; D possibly corresponds to TRBD1 (5 bases). Looked up from germline, CDR1 is LNHDA and CDR2 is SQIVND (reference sequence). The CDR3 sequence is 11 residues long. Trimming took 9 bases from V and 3 from J, leaving 8 bases between them. The CDR3 region is CASRDYYGYTF. CDR3 coding DNA: TGTGCCAGCAGGGATTACTATGGCTACACCTTC.

This clone came up once. The chain couples TRBV5-1 to TRBJ2-1; D is uncertain. CDR1 and CDR2 from the germline V gene are SGHRS and YFSETQ. There are 15 residues in the CDR3. The V gene lost 4 bases and the J gene lost 9 bases, with 20 bases spanning the gap. The chain's CDR3 is CASSLSLSSYGEQFF. The CDR3 nucleotides read TGCGCCAGCAGCCTCTCCCTGAGCTCCTACGGTGAGCAGTTCTTC. Drawing the rest from reference TRBV5-1 and TRBJ2-1, the complete variable domain is KAGVTQTPRYLIKTRGQQVTLSCSPISGHRSVSWYQQTPGQGLQFLFEYFSETQRNKGNFPGRFSGRQFSNSRSEMNVSTLELGDSALYLCASSLSLSSYGEQFFGPGTRLTVL.

The CDR3 sequence: CATNQDINGYTF. CDR3 DNA: TGTGCCACCAACCAGGATATCAATGGCTACACCTTC. This chain connects TRBV12-3 or TRBV12-4 to TRBJ1-2, with no clear D. Trimming left V 10 bases short and J 6 bases short, with 15 bases between. The CDR3 is 12 amino acids.

J is TRBJ1-2 and V is TRBV7-8; 7 positions agree with TRBD1. V was clipped by 5 bases and J by 8 bases; unmatched bases: 11. CDR3 size: 14 residues. Germline CDR1 and CDR2: SGHVS and FQNEAQ. The DNA of the CDR3 is TGTGCCAGCAGCCCCGATGAGGGGGCGAAAGGCTACACCTTC. Amino acid sequence: CASSPDEGAKGYTF.

The gene calls are TRBV18 and TRBJ1-1, with D unclear. V shed 0 bases and J shed 1 base, with 9 bases lying between them. CDR3 length: 15 residues. The germline gives CDR1 KGHSH, CDR2 LQKENI. The CDR3 DNA reads as TGTGCCAGCTCACCACCTACCGGGAGGAACACTGAAGCTTTCTTT. This encodes CASSPPTGRNTEAFF.

The chain uses TRBV4-2 and TRBJ1-5; 7 bases map to TRBD1. V gave up 4 bases and J gave up 0 bases; unmatched junction bases: 3. Germline CDR1 reads LGHNA; CDR2 reads YNFKEQ. This CDR3 spans 15 amino acids. CDR3 sequence reads: CASSLGTVSNQPQHF. The CDR3 region has the DNA TGTGCCAGCAGCCTTGGGACAGTTAGCAATCAGCCCCAGCATTTT.